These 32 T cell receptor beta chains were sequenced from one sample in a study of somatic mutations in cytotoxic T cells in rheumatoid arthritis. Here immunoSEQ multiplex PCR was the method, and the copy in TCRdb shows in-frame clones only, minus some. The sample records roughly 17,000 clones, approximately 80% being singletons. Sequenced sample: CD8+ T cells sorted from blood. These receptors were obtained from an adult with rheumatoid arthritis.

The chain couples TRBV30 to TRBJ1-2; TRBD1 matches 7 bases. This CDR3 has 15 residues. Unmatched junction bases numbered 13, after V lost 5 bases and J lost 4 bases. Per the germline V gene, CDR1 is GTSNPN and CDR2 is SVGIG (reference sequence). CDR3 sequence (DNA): TGTGCCTGGCATAACAGGGGATCCCTACTCTATGGCTACACCTTC. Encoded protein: CAWHNRGSLLYGYTF.

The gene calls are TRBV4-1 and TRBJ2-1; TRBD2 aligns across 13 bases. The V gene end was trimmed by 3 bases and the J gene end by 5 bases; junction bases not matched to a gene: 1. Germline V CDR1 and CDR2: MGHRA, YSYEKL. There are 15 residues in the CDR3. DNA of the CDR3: TGCGCCAGCAGCCAGGGACTAGCGGGAAACAATGAGCAGTTCTTC. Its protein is CASSQGLAGNNEQFF.

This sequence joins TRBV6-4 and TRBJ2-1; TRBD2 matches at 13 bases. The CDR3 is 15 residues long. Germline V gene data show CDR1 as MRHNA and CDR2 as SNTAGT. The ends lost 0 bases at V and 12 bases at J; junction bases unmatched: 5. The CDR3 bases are TGTGCCAGCAGTGACTCTACTAGCGGGGGGGCCTCGCAGTTCTTC. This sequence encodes CASSDSTSGGASQFF.

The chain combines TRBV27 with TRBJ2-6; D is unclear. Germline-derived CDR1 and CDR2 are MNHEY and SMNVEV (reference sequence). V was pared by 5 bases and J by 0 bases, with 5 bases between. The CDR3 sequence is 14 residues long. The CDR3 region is CASSLGSGANVLTF. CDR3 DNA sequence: TGTGCCAGCAGTCTGGGCTCTGGGGCCAACGTCCTGACTTTC.

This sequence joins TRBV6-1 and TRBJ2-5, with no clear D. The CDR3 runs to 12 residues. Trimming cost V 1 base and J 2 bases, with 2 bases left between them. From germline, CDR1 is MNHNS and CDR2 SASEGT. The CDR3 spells CASSEDQETQYF. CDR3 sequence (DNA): TGTGCCAGCAGTGAAGATCAAGAGACCCAGTACTTC.

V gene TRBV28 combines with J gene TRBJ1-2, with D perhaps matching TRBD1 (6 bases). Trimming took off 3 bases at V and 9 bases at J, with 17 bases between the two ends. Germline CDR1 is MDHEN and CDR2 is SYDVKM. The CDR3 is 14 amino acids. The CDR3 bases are TGTGCCAGCAGTTTCCAGGGGATGGGTAGTAGCTACACCTTC. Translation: CASSFQGMGSSYTF.

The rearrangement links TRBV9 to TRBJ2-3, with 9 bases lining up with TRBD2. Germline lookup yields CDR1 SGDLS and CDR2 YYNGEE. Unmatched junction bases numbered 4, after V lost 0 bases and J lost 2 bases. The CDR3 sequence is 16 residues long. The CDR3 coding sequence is TGTGCCAGCAGCGTAGAGGGCGGGGGGGCCACAGATACGCAGTATTTT. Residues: CASSVEGGGATDTQYF. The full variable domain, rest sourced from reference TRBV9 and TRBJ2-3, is DSGVTQTPKHLITATGQRVTLRCSPRSGDLSVYWYQQSLDQGLQFLIQYYNGEERAKGNILERFSAQQFPDLHSELNLSSLELGDSALYFCASSVEGGGATDTQYFGPGTRLTVL.

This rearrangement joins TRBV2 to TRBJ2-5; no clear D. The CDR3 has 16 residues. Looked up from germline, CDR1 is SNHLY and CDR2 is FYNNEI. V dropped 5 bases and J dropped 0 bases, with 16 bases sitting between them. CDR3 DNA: TGTGCCAGCAGTCCTAGACCCCACCCGTACCAAGAGACCCAGTACTTC. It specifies CASSPRPHPYQETQYF. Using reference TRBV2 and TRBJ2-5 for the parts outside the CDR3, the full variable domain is EPEVTQTPSHQVTQMGQEVILRCVPISNHLYFYWYRQILGQKVEFLVSFYNNEISEKSEIFDDQFSVERPDGSNFTLKIRSTKLEDSAMYFCASSPRPHPYQETQYFGPGTRLLVL.

The CDR3 nucleotides are TGCGCCAGCAGCCAAACCCACCGGACAGACCGCTACGAAAAACTGTTTTTT. Translated, it gives CASSQTHRTDRYEKLFF. The chain joins TRBV4-1 to TRBJ1-4, with a possible D match to TRBD1 (6 bases). The CDR3 length is 17 residues. V was pared by 2 bases and J by 8 bases, with 21 bases between. Germline V lookup: CDR1 MGHRA, CDR2 YSYEKL.

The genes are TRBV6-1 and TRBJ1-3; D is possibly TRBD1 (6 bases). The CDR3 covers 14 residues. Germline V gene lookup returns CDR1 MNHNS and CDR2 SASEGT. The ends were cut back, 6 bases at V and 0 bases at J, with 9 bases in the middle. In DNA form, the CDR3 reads TGTGCCAGCAGAACAGGGCCCTCTGGAAACACCATATATTTT. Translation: CASRTGPSGNTIYF.

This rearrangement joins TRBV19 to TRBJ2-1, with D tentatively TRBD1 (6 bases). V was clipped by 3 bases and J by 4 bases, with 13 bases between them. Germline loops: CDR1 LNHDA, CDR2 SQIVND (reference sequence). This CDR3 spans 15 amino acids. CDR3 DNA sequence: TGTGCCAGTAGTATGGGGGCAGACAGGTACAATGAGCAGTTCTTC. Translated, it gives CASSMGADRYNEQFF.

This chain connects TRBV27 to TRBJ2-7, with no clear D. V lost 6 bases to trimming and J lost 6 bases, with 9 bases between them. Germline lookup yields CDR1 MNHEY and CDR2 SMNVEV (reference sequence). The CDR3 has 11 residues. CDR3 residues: CASSHPPEQYF. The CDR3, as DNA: TGTGCCAGCAGCCATCCTCCCGAGCAGTACTTC.

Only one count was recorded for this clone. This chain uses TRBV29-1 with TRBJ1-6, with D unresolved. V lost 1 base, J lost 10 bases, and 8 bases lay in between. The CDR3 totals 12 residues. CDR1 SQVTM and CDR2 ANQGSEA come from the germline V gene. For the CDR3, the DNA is TGCAGCGTTGAAGTGGGTGGGTCACCCCTCCACTTT. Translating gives CSVEVGGSPLHF.

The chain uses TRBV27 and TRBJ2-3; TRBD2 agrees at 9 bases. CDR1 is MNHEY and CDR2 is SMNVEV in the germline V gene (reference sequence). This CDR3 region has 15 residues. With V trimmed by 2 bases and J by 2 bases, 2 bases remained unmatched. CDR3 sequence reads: CASSLAGGITDTQYF. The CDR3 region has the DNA TGTGCCAGCAGTTTAGCGGGGGGGATCACAGATACGCAGTATTTT.

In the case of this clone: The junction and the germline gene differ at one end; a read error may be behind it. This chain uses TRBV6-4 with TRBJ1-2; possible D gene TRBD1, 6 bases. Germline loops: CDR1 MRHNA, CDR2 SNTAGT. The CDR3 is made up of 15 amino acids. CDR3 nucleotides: TGTGCCAGCAGTGACTCGGAAACAGGGAACTCTGGCTACACCTTC. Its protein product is CASSDSETGNSGYTF.

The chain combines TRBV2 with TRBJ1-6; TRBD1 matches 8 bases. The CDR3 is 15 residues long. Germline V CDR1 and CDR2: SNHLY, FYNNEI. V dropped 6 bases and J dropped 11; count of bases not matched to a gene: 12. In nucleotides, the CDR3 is TGTGCCAGCAGGGGCCCGACAGGGGATCTAGCACCCCTCCACTTT. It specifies CASRGPTGDLAPLHF.

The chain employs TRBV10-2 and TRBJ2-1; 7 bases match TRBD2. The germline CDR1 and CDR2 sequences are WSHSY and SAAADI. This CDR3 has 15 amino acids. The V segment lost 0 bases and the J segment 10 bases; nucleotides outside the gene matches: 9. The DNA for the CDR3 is TGCGCCAGCAGTGAGTCGCGAGCGGGGATCAGCGAGCAGTTCTTC. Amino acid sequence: CASSESRAGISEQFF.

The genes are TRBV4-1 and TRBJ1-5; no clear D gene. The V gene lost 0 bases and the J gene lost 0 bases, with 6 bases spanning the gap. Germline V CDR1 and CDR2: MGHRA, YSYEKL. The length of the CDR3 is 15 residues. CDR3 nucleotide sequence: TGCGCCAGCAGCCAAGAACCCGATAGCAATCAGCCCCAGCATTTT. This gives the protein CASSQEPDSNQPQHF.

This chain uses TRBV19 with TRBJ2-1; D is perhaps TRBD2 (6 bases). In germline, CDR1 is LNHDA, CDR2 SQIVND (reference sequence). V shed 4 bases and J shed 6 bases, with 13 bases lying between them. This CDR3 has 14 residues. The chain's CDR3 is CASSRPGLINEQFF. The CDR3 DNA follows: TGTGCCAGTAGTAGACCGGGACTTATCAATGAGCAGTTCTTC.

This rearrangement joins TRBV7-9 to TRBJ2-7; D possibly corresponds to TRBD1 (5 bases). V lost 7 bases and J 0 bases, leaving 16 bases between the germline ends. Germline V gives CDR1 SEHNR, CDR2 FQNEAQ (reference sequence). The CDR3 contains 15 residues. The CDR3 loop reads CASTSGPSSSYEQYF. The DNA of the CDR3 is TGTGCCAGCACCTCAGGGCCGTCTTCCTCCTACGAGCAGTACTTC.

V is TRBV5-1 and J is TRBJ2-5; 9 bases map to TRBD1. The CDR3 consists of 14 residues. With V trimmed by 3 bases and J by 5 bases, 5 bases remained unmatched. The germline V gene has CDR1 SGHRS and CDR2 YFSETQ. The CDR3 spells CASSSDRGYETQYF. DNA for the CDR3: TGCGCCAGCAGCTCGGACAGGGGTTACGAGACCCAGTACTTC.

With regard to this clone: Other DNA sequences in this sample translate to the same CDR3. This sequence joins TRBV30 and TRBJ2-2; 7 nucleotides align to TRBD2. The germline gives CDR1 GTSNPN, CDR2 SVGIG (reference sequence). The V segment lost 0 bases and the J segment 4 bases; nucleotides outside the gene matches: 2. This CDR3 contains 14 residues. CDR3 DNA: TGTGCCTGGAGTGTGAGCGGGATCACCGGGGAGCTGTTTTTT. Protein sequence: CAWSVSGITGELFF.

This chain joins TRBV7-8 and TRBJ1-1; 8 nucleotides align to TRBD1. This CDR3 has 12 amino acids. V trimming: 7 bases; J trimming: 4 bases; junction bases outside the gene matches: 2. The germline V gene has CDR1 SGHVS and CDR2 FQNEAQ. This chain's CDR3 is CASTTGGTEAFF. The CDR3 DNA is TGTGCCAGCACCACAGGGGGCACTGAAGCTTTCTTT.

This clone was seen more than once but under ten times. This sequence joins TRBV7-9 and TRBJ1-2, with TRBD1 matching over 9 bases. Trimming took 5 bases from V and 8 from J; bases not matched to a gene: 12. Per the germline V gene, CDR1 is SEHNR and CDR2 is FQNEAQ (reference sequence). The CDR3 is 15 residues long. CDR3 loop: CASSGTGTGMRGYTF. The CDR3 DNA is TGTGCCAGCAGCGGTACCGGGACAGGGATGCGGGGCTACACCTTC.

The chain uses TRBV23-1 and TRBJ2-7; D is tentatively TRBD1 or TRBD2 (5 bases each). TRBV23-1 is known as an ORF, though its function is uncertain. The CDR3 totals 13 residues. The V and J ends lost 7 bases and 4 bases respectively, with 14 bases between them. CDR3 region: CASIRDDPYEQYF. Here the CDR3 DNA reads TGCGCCAGCATACGGGACGACCCTTACGAGCAGTACTTC.

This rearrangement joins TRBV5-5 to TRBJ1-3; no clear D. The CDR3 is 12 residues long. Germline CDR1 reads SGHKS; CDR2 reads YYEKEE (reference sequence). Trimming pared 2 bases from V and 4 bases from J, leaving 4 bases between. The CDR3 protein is CASSLQGNTIYF. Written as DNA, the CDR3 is TGTGCCAGCAGCTTACAGGGAAACACCATATATTTT.

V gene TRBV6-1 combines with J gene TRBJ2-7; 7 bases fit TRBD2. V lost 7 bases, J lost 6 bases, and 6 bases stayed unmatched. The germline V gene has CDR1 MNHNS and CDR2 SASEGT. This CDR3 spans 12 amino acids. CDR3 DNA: TGTGCCAGCACGAGCGGGGCAGGCGAGCAGTACTTC. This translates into CASTSGAGEQYF.

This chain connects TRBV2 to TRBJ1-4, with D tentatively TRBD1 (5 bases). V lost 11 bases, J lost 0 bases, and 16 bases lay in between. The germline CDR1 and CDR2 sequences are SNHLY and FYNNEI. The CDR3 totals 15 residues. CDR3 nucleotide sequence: TGTGCCGGTCAGGGCCGTAGTGCAACTAATGAAAAACTGTTTTTT. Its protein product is CAGQGRSATNEKLFF.

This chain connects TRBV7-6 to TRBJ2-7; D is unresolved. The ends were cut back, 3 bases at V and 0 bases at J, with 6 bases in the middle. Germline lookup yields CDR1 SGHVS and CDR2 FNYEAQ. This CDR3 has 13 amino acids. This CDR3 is CASSFAISYEQYF. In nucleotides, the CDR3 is TGTGCCAGCAGCTTTGCTATCTCCTACGAGCAGTACTTC.

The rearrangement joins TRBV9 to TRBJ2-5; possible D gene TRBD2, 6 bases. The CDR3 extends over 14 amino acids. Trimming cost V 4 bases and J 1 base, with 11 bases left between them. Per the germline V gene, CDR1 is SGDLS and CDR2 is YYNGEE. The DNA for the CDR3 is TGTGCCAGCAGCCCAGGGACTGCCCAAGAGACCCAGTACTTC. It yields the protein CASSPGTAQETQYF.

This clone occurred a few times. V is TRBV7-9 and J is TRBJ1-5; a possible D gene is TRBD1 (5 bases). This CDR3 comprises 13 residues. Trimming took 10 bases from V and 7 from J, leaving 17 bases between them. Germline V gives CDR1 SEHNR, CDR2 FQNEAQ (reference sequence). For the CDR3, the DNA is TGTGCCACAGCCGGGGGTAGTGAACAGCCCCAGCATTTT. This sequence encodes CATAGGSEQPQHF. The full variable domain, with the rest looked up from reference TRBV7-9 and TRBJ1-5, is DTGVSQNPRHKITKRGQNVTFRCDPISEHNRLYWYRQTLGQGPEFLTYFQNEAQLEKSRLLSDRFSAERPKGSFSTLEIQRTEQGDSAMYLCATAGGSEQPQHFGDGTRLSIL.

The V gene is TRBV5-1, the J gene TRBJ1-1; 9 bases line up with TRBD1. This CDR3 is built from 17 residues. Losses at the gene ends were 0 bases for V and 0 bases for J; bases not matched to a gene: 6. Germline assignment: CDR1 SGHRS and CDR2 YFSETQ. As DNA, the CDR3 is TGCGCCAGCAGCTTGGCCGGGACAGGGCGACTGAACACTGAAGCTTTCTTT. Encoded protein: CASSLAGTGRLNTEAFF.